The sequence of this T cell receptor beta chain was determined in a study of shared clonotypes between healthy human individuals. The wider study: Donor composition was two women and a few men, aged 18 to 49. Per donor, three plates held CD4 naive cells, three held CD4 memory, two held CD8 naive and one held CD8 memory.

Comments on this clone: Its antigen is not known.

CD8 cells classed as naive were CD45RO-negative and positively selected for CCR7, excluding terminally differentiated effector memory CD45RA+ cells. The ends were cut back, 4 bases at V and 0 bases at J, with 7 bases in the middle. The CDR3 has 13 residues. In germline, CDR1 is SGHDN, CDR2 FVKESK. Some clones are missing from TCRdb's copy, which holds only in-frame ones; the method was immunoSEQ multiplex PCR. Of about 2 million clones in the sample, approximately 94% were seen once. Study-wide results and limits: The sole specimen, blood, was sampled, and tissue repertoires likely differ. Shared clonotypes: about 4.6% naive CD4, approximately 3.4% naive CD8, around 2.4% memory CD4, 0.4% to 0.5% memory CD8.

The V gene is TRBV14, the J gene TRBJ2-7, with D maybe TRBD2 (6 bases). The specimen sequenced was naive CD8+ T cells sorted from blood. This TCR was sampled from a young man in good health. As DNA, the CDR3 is TGTGCCAGCAGCCTAGCGGACTCCTACGAGCAGTACTTC. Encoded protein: CASSLADSYEQYF.